These 27 T cell receptor beta chains were all obtained from the same sample, sequenced in a study of human versus mouse CDR3 diversity and MHC coevolution (dated by TCRdb to about 2017). The library was obtained by the immunoSEQ multiplex PCR assay. This is the immuneACCESS table as TCRdb keeps it, with only in-frame sequences that have V and J called. A part of the clones is gone; compared with another copy, unresolved V genes explain less than half, and the rest is unexplained. This sample holds 60,000 or so clones; around 94% were observed only once. Together, the top ten hold approximately 20% of the sample. Sequenced: naive CD4+ T cells from blood. This specimen's cell subset or site label, interpreted: CD45RO-negative CD62L-positive naive CD4 T cells. These receptors all stem from a person aged 60 to 70 in good health.

The chain couples TRBV11-2 to TRBJ2-2; D not resolved. CDR1 is SGHAT, CDR2 FQNNGV, per germline. The ends were cut back, 4 bases at V and 4 bases at J, with 7 bases in the middle. The CDR3 length is 13 residues. The CDR3 sequence is CASSYASTGELFF. As DNA, the CDR3 is TGTGCCAGCAGCTACGCGAGCACCGGGGAGCTGTTTTTT.

The sample holds one count of this clone. V gene TRBV5-1 combines with J gene TRBJ1-2; TRBD1 might be the D (6 bases). Germline loops: CDR1 SGHRS, CDR2 YFSETQ. The V and J ends lost 4 bases and 4 bases respectively, with 11 bases between them. CDR3 length: 13 residues. The CDR3 here is CASSIGQSYGYTF. The CDR3 DNA reads TGCGCCAGCAGCATCGGACAGAGCTATGGCTACACCTTC. The full variable domain, its missing parts supplied by reference TRBV5-1 and TRBJ1-2, is KAGVTQTPRYLIKTRGQQVTLSCSPISGHRSVSWYQQTPGQGLQFLFEYFSETQRNKGNFPGRFSGRQFSNSRSEMNVSTLELGDSALYLCASSIGQSYGYTFGSGTRLTVV.

This chain joins TRBV2 and TRBJ2-1, with 9 bases that match TRBD2. This CDR3 has 15 residues. Trimming took 6 bases from V and 5 from J; bases not matched to a gene: 8. Germline assignment: CDR1 SNHLY and CDR2 FYNNEI. CDR3 nucleotide sequence: TGTGCCAGCAGCTTTAGCGGGAGTAACAACAATGAGCAGTTCTTC. It specifies CASSFSGSNNNEQFF.

This chain links TRBV7-9 with TRBJ2-6; unclear D gene. Trimming shortened V by 3 bases and J by 4 bases, and 4 bases separated the two germline ends. Germline CDR1 and CDR2: SEHNR and FQNEAQ (reference sequence). The CDR3 runs 13 residues. CDR3 in DNA: TGTGCCAGCAGCTTCATGGGGGCCAACGTCCTGACTTTC. It is translated as CASSFMGANVLTF.

The chain carries TRBV5-1 and TRBJ2-5; possible D gene TRBD1, 6 bases. The better agreement between TRBJ2-7 and the DNA end casts doubt on the J call. Germline V gene sequence: CDR1 SGHRS, CDR2 YFSETQ. CDR3 length equals 13 residues. The CDR3 sequence is CASSWGQTYEQYF. The CDR3, as DNA: TGCGCCAGCAGCTGGGGACAAACCTACGAGCAGTACTTC.

This chain connects TRBV7-6 to TRBJ2-5, with 10 bases matching TRBD2. The J call is doubtful: the DNA matches TRBJ2-7 better. Per germline, CDR1 SGHVS and CDR2 FNYEAQ. The length of the CDR3 is 15 residues. This CDR3 is CASSLGLAGEGEQYF. DNA for the CDR3: TGTGCCAGCAGCTTAGGCCTAGCGGGAGAGGGCGAGCAGTACTTC.

The chain is built from TRBV19 and TRBJ2-2, with unresolved D. The germline V and J ends were trimmed by 4 bases and 1 base, with 13 bases remaining between them. In germline, CDR1 is LNHDA, CDR2 SQIVND (reference sequence). The length of the CDR3 is 16 residues. DNA of the CDR3: TGTGCCAGTAGTAAAAACAGCCTTATGAACACCGGGGAGCTGTTTTTT. Translating it yields CASSKNSLMNTGELFF.

The CDR3 here is CASSLRGDRGSEQFF. The CDR3 bases are TGTGCCAGCAGCTTGCGGGGGGACCGAGGTAGTGAGCAGTTCTTC. The V gene is TRBV5-6, the J gene TRBJ2-1; 7 nucleotides line up with TRBD2. Trimming at V came to 1 base and at J to 9 bases, leaving 10 bases not matched to a gene. CDR1 and CDR2 from the germline V gene are SGHDT and YYEEEE. The CDR3 runs to 15 residues.

This chain links TRBV7-6 with TRBJ2-5, with TRBD2 matching over 8 bases. The CDR3 contains 18 residues. Germline CDR1 reads SGHVS; CDR2 reads FNYEAQ. Unmatched junction bases numbered 13, after V lost 3 bases and J lost 1 base. CDR3 in amino acids: CASSFRGGGWDVQETQYF. The DNA of the CDR3 is TGTGCCAGCAGCTTTAGAGGCGGGGGGTGGGATGTCCAAGAGACCCAGTACTTC. The full variable domain, rest sourced from reference TRBV7-6 and TRBJ2-5, is GAGVSQSPRYKVTKRGQDVALRCDPISGHVSLYWYRQALGQGPEFLTYFNYEAQQDKSGLPNDRFSAERPEGSISTLTIQRTEQRDSAMYRCASSFRGGGWDVQETQYFGPGTRLLVL.

The J gene is TRBJ2-5, the V gene TRBV11-2; a weak D match, TRBD2 (6 bases). The CDR3 runs 17 residues. Germline CDR1 reads SGHAT; CDR2 reads FQNNGV. V was pared by 2 bases and J by 5 bases, with 21 bases between. This CDR3 is CASSLLLGAGLPETQYF. DNA of the CDR3: TGTGCCAGCAGCTTATTATTAGGAGCGGGCCTTCCGGAGACCCAGTACTTC.

The V and J genes are TRBV7-3 and TRBJ2-3; tentatively, D is TRBD2 (5 bases). From germline, CDR1 is SGHTA and CDR2 FQGTGA. Trimming left V 10 bases short and J 2 bases short, with 28 bases between. CDR3 length: 18 amino acids. CDR3 sequence (DNA): TGTGCCACTCCGCAGAACCTTAGCGAAGAGGATCCCACAGATACGCAGTATTTT. This sequence encodes CATPQNLSEEDPTDTQYF.

The chain joins TRBV5-1 to TRBJ2-3, with a tentative D call TRBD1 (7 bases). The V gene's germline CDR1 is SGHRS and CDR2 YFSETQ. The CDR3 length is 16 residues. The V end was cut by 0 bases, the J end by 3 bases, with 14 bases between. CDR3 nucleotides: TGCGCCAGCAGCTTGGGTTCGGCAGGGGGGACAGATACGCAGTATTTT. It specifies CASSLGSAGGTDTQYF. Full variable domain (rest looked up from reference TRBV5-1 and TRBJ2-3): KAGVTQTPRYLIKTRGQQVTLSCSPISGHRSVSWYQQTPGQGLQFLFEYFSETQRNKGNFPGRFSGRQFSNSRSEMNVSTLELGDSALYLCASSLGSAGGTDTQYFGPGTRLTVL.

The chain has TRBV11-2 and TRBJ2-3, with 9 nucleotides matching TRBD2. There are 17 residues in the CDR3. Germline CDR1 SGHAT, CDR2 FQNNGV. V lost 2 bases to trimming and J lost 8 bases; unmatched junction nucleotides: 14. In DNA, the CDR3 is TGTGCCAGCAGCTTAAGCGGAGTAGCGGGGGTACCCTTTACGCAGTATTTT. As protein: CASSLSGVAGVPFTQYF. The whole variable domain, remainder taken from reference TRBV11-2 and TRBJ2-3, is EAGVAQSPRYKIIEKRQSVAFWCNPISGHATLYWYQQILGQGPKLLIQFQNNGVVDDSQLPKDRFSAERLKGVDSTLKIQPAKLEDSAVYLCASSLSGVAGVPFTQYFGPGTRLTVL.

CDR3 DNA: TGTGCCAGCAGCTTTAGCGGGAGCCGCTACGAGCAGTACTTC. It yields the protein CASSFSGSRYEQYF. This rearrangement joins TRBV6-5 to TRBJ2-7, with 9 bases matching TRBD2. V lost 6 bases and J lost 3; bases outside the gene matches: 6. The CDR3 spans 14 residues. CDR1 and CDR2 from the germline V gene are MNHEY and SVGAGI.

V is TRBV11-2 and J is TRBJ2-5; no reliable D call. Trimming stripped 3 bases from V and 4 bases from J, with 9 bases between. The CDR3 spans 13 residues. The germline V gene has CDR1 SGHAT and CDR2 FQNNGV. The CDR3 sequence is CASSFTRGETQYF. CDR3 in DNA: TGTGCCAGCAGCTTCACCCGAGGAGAGACCCAGTACTTC.

This chain links TRBV18 with TRBJ2-3; 12 bases align to TRBD2. V lost 3 bases to trimming and J lost 7 bases; unmatched junction nucleotides: 2. CDR1 KGHSH and CDR2 LQKENI come from the germline V gene. The CDR3 is made up of 14 amino acids. The CDR3 DNA reads as TGTGCCAGCTCACCTACTAGCGGGGGGTATACGCAGTATTTT. Translated: CASSPTSGGYTQYF.

About this clone: The same CDR3 is also encoded by other DNA sequences in this sample. This sequence joins TRBV9 and TRBJ2-1, with D possibly matching TRBD2 (6 bases). Between the trimmed V and J ends, which lost 1 base and 0 bases, there was a span of 8 bases. Germline V CDR1 and CDR2: SGDLS, YYNGEE. This CDR3 spans 15 amino acids. For the CDR3, the DNA is TGTGCCAGCAGCGTACTAGCGACCTCCTACAATGAGCAGTTCTTC. It translates to CASSVLATSYNEQFF.

In this sample, this clone turned up once. V usage is TRBV6-5 and J usage is TRBJ2-7, with 12 bases fitting TRBD2. The germline V gene encodes CDR1 MNHEY and CDR2 SVGAGI. V lost 5 bases, J lost 6 bases, and 5 bases stayed unmatched. The CDR3 spans 14 residues. The CDR3 nucleotides are TGTGCCAGCAGTAAAGGACTAGCGGGAAGCGAGCAGTACTTC. It is translated as CASSKGLAGSEQYF.

This clone was recorded once. CDR3 sequence: CASSQWTGGLTEAFF. In DNA form, the CDR3 reads TGCGCCAGCAGTCAATGGACAGGGGGACTCACTGAAGCTTTCTTT. The V call is TRBV23-1, the J call TRBJ1-1; TRBD1 agrees at 10 bases. Being an ORF, TRBV23-1 has a function that is uncertain. This CDR3 contains 15 residues. The junction had 3 bases not matched to a gene; V was cut back by 1 base and J by 4 bases.

J is TRBJ2-3 and V is TRBV19; a possible D gene is TRBD1 (6 bases). The length of the CDR3 is 15 residues. V dropped 0 bases and J dropped 3 bases, with 10 bases sitting between them. Per the germline V gene, CDR1 is LNHDA and CDR2 is SQIVND (reference sequence). CDR3 amino acids: CASSIDGQGTDTQYF. DNA for the CDR3: TGTGCCAGTAGTATAGATGGGCAGGGGACAGATACGCAGTATTTT.

V usage is TRBV7-3 and J usage is TRBJ2-5; 14 nucleotides align to TRBD2. The junction had 3 bases not matched to a gene; V was cut back by 5 bases and J by 4 bases. The CDR3 runs to 15 residues. Per the germline V gene, CDR1 is SGHTA and CDR2 is FQGTGA. CDR3 sequence (DNA): TGTGCCAGCAGCCGGGGACTAGCGGGAGCAGAGACCCAGTACTTC. This sequence encodes CASSRGLAGAETQYF.

V gene TRBV7-3 combines with J gene TRBJ2-1; TRBD2 agrees at 9 bases. Losses at the gene ends were 5 bases for V and 6 bases for J; bases not matched to a gene: 8. Per germline, CDR1 SGHTA and CDR2 FQGTGA. The CDR3 extends over 15 amino acids. DNA of the CDR3: TGTGCCAGCAGCCTTGTTGCGGGAGGGGGCAATGAGCAGTTCTTC. This codes for CASSLVAGGGNEQFF.

This chain's CDR3 is CASSLGLQRTTYEQYF. The DNA for the CDR3 is TGCGCCAGCAGCTTGGGCCTCCAGCGGACTACCTACGAGCAGTACTTC. This chain joins TRBV5-1 and TRBJ2-5, with D maybe TRBD2 (6 bases). The DNA end is a closer match to TRBJ2-7, so the J assignment may be wrong. CDR1 is SGHRS, CDR2 YFSETQ, per germline. CDR3 length: 16 residues.

V usage is TRBV5-6 and J usage is TRBJ1-3; D call uncertain. V was clipped by 0 bases and J by 0 bases, with 7 bases between them. The CDR3 runs 15 residues. CDR1 is SGHDT, CDR2 YYEEEE, per germline. The CDR3 protein is CASSLVSSSGNTIYF. The CDR3 coding sequence is TGTGCCAGCAGCTTGGTAAGCTCCTCTGGAAACACCATATATTTT.

The gene calls are TRBV20-1 and TRBJ2-7, with no clear D. The V gene's germline CDR1 is DFQATT and CDR2 SNEGSKA (reference sequence). V was trimmed by 2 bases and J by 6 bases, leaving 8 bases between them. The CDR3 runs to 11 residues. The CDR3 loop reads CSARRYGEQYF. Written as DNA, the CDR3 is TGCAGTGCTAGACGCTACGGCGAGCAGTACTTC.

This rearrangement joins TRBV15 to TRBJ1-3; D not resolved. From germline, CDR1 is LNHNV and CDR2 YYDKDF (reference sequence). V was clipped by 8 bases and J by 2 bases, with 7 bases between them. The CDR3 sequence is 12 residues long. CDR3 loop: CATLAPGNTIYF. The CDR3 coding sequence is TGTGCCACCCTAGCCCCTGGAAACACCATATATTTT. The full variable domain, completed using reference TRBV15 and TRBJ1-3, is DAMVIQNPRYQVTQFGKPVTLSCSQTLNHNVMYWYQQKSSQAPKLLFHYYDKDFNNEADTPDNFQSRRPNTSFCFLDIRSPGLGDTAMYLCATLAPGNTIYFGEGSWLTVV.

This sequence joins TRBV9 and TRBJ2-3, with D possibly being TRBD1 (5 bases). V lost 1 base and J lost 0, with 12 bases in between. This CDR3 spans 16 amino acids. The germline V gene has CDR1 SGDLS and CDR2 YYNGEE. The CDR3 loop is CASSVTLGASTDTQYF. As DNA, the CDR3 is TGTGCCAGCAGCGTAACCCTAGGGGCCAGCACAGATACGCAGTATTTT.